This T cell receptor beta chain was captured in a study of response to subunit inactivated influenza vaccine. Each CDR3 protein gets one entry after TCRdb re-called the RT-PCR reads with MiXCR. The sample yields 400,000 to 650,000 distinct CDR3 sequences, around 7.9% seen once. This clonotype was seen a handful of times. The source is a man aged 50 to 69 who received an inactivated influenza vaccine. The sequencing used PBMCs from blood, collected roughly 24 months after vaccination.

CDR3 residues: CASSPQQGMNTEAFF. The DNA of the CDR3 is TGTGCCAGCTCACCCCAGCAGGGTATGAACACTGAAGCTTTCTTT. The chain links TRBV18 to TRBJ1-1, with D possibly matching TRBD1 (5 bases). There are 15 residues in the CDR3. V was cut by 3 bases and J by 0 bases, with 11 bases left in between. Germline CDR1 and CDR2: KGHSH and LQKENI.